One sample yielded the 18 T cell receptor beta chains listed below, sequenced in a study of shared clonotypes between healthy human individuals. Generated by immunoSEQ multiplex PCR, the TCRdb table keeps only in-frame clones and is missing some. The sample lists hundreds of thousands of clones, 74% occurring once. Sequenced material: memory CD4+ T cells sorted from blood. As to subset: CD45RA-negative fraction. Source of these receptors: a woman aged 25 to 39 in good health.

The chain links TRBV6-5 to TRBJ2-7; 7 bases line up with TRBD1. Germline-derived CDR1 and CDR2 are MNHEY and SVGAGI. J lost 0 bases, V lost 2 bases, and 4 bases had no gene match. The CDR3 extends over 15 amino acids. The CDR3 DNA sequence: TGTGCCAGCAGTTACGGACAGGTAATCTCCTACGAGCAGTACTTC. It translates to CASSYGQVISYEQYF.

CDR3 nucleotides: TGTGCCAGCAGCTTAGGACTAGCGGGAGGATACAATGAGCAGTTCTTC. Its protein product is CASSLGLAGGYNEQFF. The rearrangement uses TRBV11-3 and TRBJ2-1; TRBD2 aligns across 13 bases. The germline CDR1 and CDR2 sequences are SGHNT and YENEEA. The V and J ends lost 1 base and 4 bases, in that order; junction bases with no gene match: 1. CDR3 length: 16 residues.

This clone was found once. The chain couples TRBV9 to TRBJ2-1; 12 bases match TRBD2. The CDR3 covers 17 residues. Germline CDR1 is SGDLS and CDR2 is YYNGEE. V gave up 4 bases and J gave up 0 bases; unmatched junction bases: 5. The CDR3 bases are TGTGCCAGCAGCCACGGACTAGCGGGGACCTCCTACAATGAGCAGTTCTTC. Translation: CASSHGLAGTSYNEQFF.

This clone turned up a few times. In DNA form, the CDR3 reads TGTGCCAGCATAGACGGGCACTATGGCTACACCTTC. It specifies CASIDGHYGYTF. This chain links TRBV28 with TRBJ1-2; D not certain. The CDR3 is made up of 12 amino acids. CDR1 is MDHEN and CDR2 is SYDVKM in the germline V gene. Trimming took off 7 bases at V and 3 bases at J, with 9 bases between the two ends.

The chain uses TRBV5-6 and TRBJ1-2; TRBD1 might be the D (5 bases). The V gene lost 3 bases and the J gene lost 0 bases, with 24 bases spanning the gap. CDR3 length: 19 amino acids. CDR1 and CDR2 from the germline V gene are SGHDT and YYEEEE. As DNA, the CDR3 is TGTGCCAGCAGCTACGCAGGGTTTCGCCGAAAGGGAGCTAACTATGGCTACACCTTC. It specifies CASSYAGFRRKGANYGYTF.

The V and J genes are TRBV11-3 and TRBJ1-1; 10 bases map to TRBD1. Germline V gene lookup returns CDR1 SGHNT and CDR2 YENEEA. The J segment lost 14 bases and the V segment lost 4 bases, leaving 19 bases of the junction unmatched. This CDR3 region has 16 residues. The CDR3 region has the DNA TGTGCCAGCAGCTCCGGGACAGGGGCCTCCTCCGCGCTGGTCTTCTTT. Protein: CASSSGTGASSALVFF.

V usage is TRBV4-1 and J usage is TRBJ2-3; 10 nucleotides match TRBD1. After removal of 2 bases from V and 4 bases from J, the junction contained 9 bases not matched to a gene. This CDR3 has 17 residues. Germline CDR1 reads MGHRA; CDR2 reads YSYEKL. CDR3 amino acids: CASSQNMRQGASDTQYF. In nucleotides, the CDR3 is TGCGCCAGCAGCCAAAACATGAGACAGGGGGCGTCAGATACGCAGTATTTT.

Comments on this clone: The same CDR3 is also encoded by other DNA sequences in this sample. V usage is TRBV28 and J usage is TRBJ2-7; 8 nucleotides line up with TRBD1. The junction had 4 bases not matched to a gene; V was cut back by 6 bases and J by 3 bases. Per the germline V gene, CDR1 is MDHEN and CDR2 is SYDVKM. This CDR3 region has 13 residues. DNA of the CDR3: TGTGCCAGCAGCCCCGGACAGGGCTACGAGCAGTACTTC. Translating gives CASSPGQGYEQYF.

V usage is TRBV6-6 and J usage is TRBJ2-5, with 8 bases that match TRBD2. The V gene's germline CDR1 is MNHNY and CDR2 SVGAGI (reference sequence). The CDR3 totals 16 residues. With 0 bases clipped from V and 5 bases from J, the junction kept 8 bases outside the gene matches. The DNA for the CDR3 is TGTGCCAGCAGTTACTCAAGCGGGAGCCTTCCGGAGACCCAGTACTTC. Residues: CASSYSSGSLPETQYF.

This rearrangement joins TRBV2 to TRBJ2-7; D ambiguous. The CDR3 is 13 residues long. Between the trimmed V and J ends, which lost 2 bases and 7 bases, there was a span of 12 bases. Germline V CDR1 and CDR2: SNHLY, FYNNEI. The CDR3 region is CASSESELREQYF. In nucleotides, the CDR3 is TGTGCCAGCAGTGAATCAGAATTGAGGGAGCAGTACTTC.

The chain combines TRBV7-9 with TRBJ2-1; the D gene is possibly TRBD2 (5 bases). Trimming removed 5 bases at V and 5 bases at J, with 13 bases between. There are 14 residues in the CDR3. The germline CDR1 and CDR2 sequences are SEHNR and FQNEAQ (reference sequence). The CDR3 protein is CASSPQATNNEQFF. The CDR3 bases are TGTGCCAGCAGCCCTCAGGCGACTAACAATGAGCAGTTCTTC.

This clone was observed a handful of times. V gene TRBV7-2 combines with J gene TRBJ2-1; 10 nucleotides agree with TRBD2. The CDR3 sequence is 18 residues long. From germline, CDR1 is SGHTA and CDR2 FQGNSA. The V gene end was trimmed by 2 bases and the J gene end by 4 bases; junction bases not matched to a gene: 11. CDR3 nucleotide sequence: TGTGCCAGCAGCTTACGTAGCGGGAGGCAACTTTTGTACAATGAGCAGTTCTTC. Translating it yields CASSLRSGRQLLYNEQFF.

The chain couples TRBV6-6 to TRBJ2-5; the D call may be TRBD1 or TRBD2 (5 bases each). The CDR3 has 15 amino acids. Per germline, CDR1 MNHNY and CDR2 SVGAGI (reference sequence). V lost 2 bases to trimming and J lost 5 bases, with 15 bases between them. The CDR3 loop is CASSYRDPSRETQYF. The CDR3 nucleotides are TGTGCCAGCAGTTACCGGGACCCCTCTAGGGAGACCCAGTACTTC.

V is TRBV18 and J is TRBJ2-5, with D maybe TRBD2 (6 bases). This CDR3 spans 14 amino acids. CDR1 and CDR2 from the germline V gene are KGHSH and LQKENI. The ends were cut back, 1 base at V and 5 bases at J, with 11 bases in the middle. CDR3 amino acids: CASSPRAGGETQYF. The DNA for the CDR3 is TGTGCCAGCTCACCACGGGCTGGGGGGGAGACCCAGTACTTC.

This clone was seen once. V and J are TRBV15 and TRBJ1-1, with D hard to call. The ends were cut back, 0 bases at V and 11 bases at J, with 10 bases in the middle. Per the germline V gene, CDR1 is LNHNV and CDR2 is YYDKDF (reference sequence). CDR3 length equals 12 residues. The CDR3 here is CATSRDSGSAFF. The CDR3 DNA reads TGTGCCACCAGCAGAGACTCAGGTTCTGCTTTCTTT. Based on the CDR3 plus reference TRBV15 and TRBJ1-1, the full variable domain is DAMVIQNPRYQVTQFGKPVTLSCSQTLNHNVMYWYQQKSSQAPKLLFHYYDKDFNNEADTPDNFQSRRPNTSFCFLDIRSPGLGDTAMYLCATSRDSGSAFFGQGTRLTVV.

The CDR3 sequence is CASRLPGQGEGETQYF. DNA of the CDR3: TGCGCCAGCAGGCTCCCGGGACAGGGAGAGGGTGAGACCCAGTACTTC. V gene TRBV5-1 combines with J gene TRBJ2-5, with 9 bases lining up with TRBD1. This CDR3 is 16 amino acids long. CDR1 and CDR2 from the germline V gene are SGHRS and YFSETQ. Trimming cost V 5 bases and J 5 bases; bases outside gene matches: 13.

The chain couples TRBV27 to TRBJ2-1; TRBD2 agrees at 7 bases. There are 15 residues in the CDR3. Germline V gene lookup returns CDR1 MNHEY and CDR2 SMNVEV (reference sequence). Losses at the gene ends were 0 bases for V and 6 bases for J; bases not matched to a gene: 5. This CDR3 reads CASSLSRLASNEQFF. CDR3 sequence (DNA): TGTGCCAGCAGTTTATCTCGACTAGCAAGCAATGAGCAGTTCTTC.

The chain combines TRBV15 with TRBJ2-1, with TRBD2 identical over 10 bases. The CDR3 has 16 amino acids. J was trimmed by 3 bases and V by 3 bases; bases with no gene match: 5. Germline CDR1 reads LNHNV; CDR2 reads YYDKDF (reference sequence). The CDR3 coding sequence is TGTGCCACCAGCAGGGGACTAGCGTATAGCTACAATGAGCAGTTCTTC. Translated, it gives CATSRGLAYSYNEQFF. Full variable domain (missing parts from reference TRBV15 and TRBJ2-1): DAMVIQNPRYQVTQFGKPVTLSCSQTLNHNVMYWYQQKSSQAPKLLFHYYDKDFNNEADTPDNFQSRRPNTSFCFLDIRSPGLGDTAMYLCATSRGLAYSYNEQFFGPGTRLTVL.